One and the same sample provided the 19 T cell receptor beta chains below, sequenced in a study of blood T cell repertoires in COVID-19 (dated by TCRdb to 2019 to 2021). The library was generated by the immunoSEQ multiplex PCR assay. This is the immuneACCESS table as TCRdb keeps it, with only in-frame sequences that have V and J called. A part of the clones is gone; compared with another copy, unresolved V genes explain less than half, and the rest is unexplained. This sample has 250,000 to 350,000 clones in its table, and nearly 90% of those were observed once. The top ten constitute about 4.5% of the sample. Specimen: PBMCs or T cells enriched from blood (not recorded which). The receptors stem from a woman between 18 and 29 years old with acute COVID-19.

The rearrangement links TRBV27 to TRBJ1-6; TRBD1 might be the D (5 bases). Germline V gives CDR1 MNHEY, CDR2 SMNVEV (reference sequence). Trimming took off 7 bases at V and 9 bases at J, with 19 bases between the two ends. The CDR3 has 15 residues. CDR3 loop: CASTRGVPLGSPLHF. CDR3 DNA sequence: TGTGCCAGCACCCGGGGGGTCCCTCTGGGTTCACCCCTCCACTTT.

This chain links TRBV4-2 with TRBJ1-2, with 10 nucleotides matching TRBD1. J lost 5 bases, V lost 0 bases, and 0 bases had no gene match. Germline V CDR1 and CDR2: LGHNA, YNFKEQ. CDR3 size: 14 residues. CDR3 loop: CASSQEGQGYGYTF. CDR3 sequence (DNA): TGTGCCAGCAGCCAAGAGGGACAGGGGTATGGCTACACCTTC.

The chain employs TRBV5-1 and TRBJ2-2; D gene ambiguous. Trimming left V 4 bases short and J 1 base short, with 14 bases between. Germline V lookup: CDR1 SGHRS, CDR2 YFSETQ. CDR3 size: 16 residues. CDR3 bases: TGCGCCAGCAGCCTCCGCGGAAATCAGAACACCGGGGAGCTGTTTTTT. Translation: CASSLRGNQNTGELFF.

The CDR3 here is CASSIPLGQNTEAFF. The CDR3 DNA sequence: TGTGCCAGCAGTATACCCCTCGGACAGAACACTGAAGCTTTCTTT. The chain employs TRBV28 and TRBJ1-1; TRBD1 might be the D (5 bases). This CDR3 is built from 15 residues. V lost 5 bases to trimming and J lost 1 base, with 14 bases between them. CDR1 is MDHEN, CDR2 SYDVKM, per germline.

This clone appeared once. The chain couples TRBV9 to TRBJ1-1; 9 bases line up with TRBD1. The V segment lost 6 bases and the J segment 1 base; nucleotides outside the gene matches: 7. Looked up from germline, CDR1 is SGDLS and CDR2 is YYNGEE. This CDR3 region has 15 residues. The CDR3 nucleotides read TGTGCCAGCACTGATGGGACAGGGACGAACACTGAAGCTTTCTTT. Protein: CASTDGTGTNTEAFF. The variable domain in full, completed from reference TRBV9 and TRBJ1-1, reads DSGVTQTPKHLITATGQRVTLRCSPRSGDLSVYWYQQSLDQGLQFLIQYYNGEERAKGNILERFSAQQFPDLHSELNLSSLELGDSALYFCASTDGTGTNTEAFFGQGTRLTVV.

This rearrangement joins TRBV7-3 to TRBJ1-5, with a weak D call TRBD1 (5 bases). Germline V gene sequence: CDR1 SGHTA, CDR2 FQGTGA. This CDR3 has 13 amino acids. Trimming shortened V by 10 bases and J by 2 bases, and 12 bases separated the two germline ends. The CDR3 DNA follows: TGTGCCATCTTCGGGGGTGGCAATCAGCCCCAGCATTTT. Translating it yields CAIFGGGNQPQHF.

By share, this clone ranks as medium-sized (0.01 to 0.1%). The rearrangement uses TRBV7-9 and TRBJ1-2; D ambiguous. The V gene lost 3 bases and the J gene lost 4 bases, with 15 bases spanning the gap. From germline, CDR1 is SEHNR and CDR2 FQNEAQ (reference sequence). There are 15 residues in the CDR3. Here the CDR3 reads CASSFGFPKSYGYTF. The CDR3 DNA reads as TGTGCCAGCAGCTTCGGGTTCCCTAAGAGCTATGGCTACACCTTC.

J is TRBJ1-1 and V is TRBV3-1 (or the pseudogene TRBV3-2), with D maybe TRBD1 (6 bases). Germline CDR1 is LGHDT and CDR2 is YNNKEL (reference sequence). Trimming removed 2 bases at V and 7 bases at J, with 14 bases between. The CDR3 contains 14 residues. The CDR3 sequence is CASSQTGFVDEAFF. For the CDR3, the DNA is TGTGCCAGCAGCCAAACAGGGTTTGTGGATGAAGCTTTCTTT.

The chain uses TRBV6-2 or TRBV6-3 and TRBJ1-2, with D possibly TRBD1 on 5 matching bases. The CDR3 length is 18 residues. V was cut by 6 bases and J by 4 bases, with 27 bases left in between. The germline V gene encodes CDR1 MNHEY and CDR2 SVGEGT. The CDR3 sequence: CASSPGSNRMKKSYGYTF. The CDR3 nucleotides read TGTGCCAGCAGCCCCGGGTCCAACAGGATGAAAAAGAGCTATGGCTACACCTTC.

The rearrangement links TRBV7-3 to TRBJ2-5; D is unresolved. Per the germline V gene, CDR1 is SGHTA and CDR2 is FQGTGA. The CDR3 length is 15 residues. Trimming took 5 bases from V and 4 from J, leaving 17 bases between them. The CDR3, as DNA: TGTGCCAGCAGCCCCATTTTCGACAAGGCAGAGACCCAGTACTTC. This gives the protein CASSPIFDKAETQYF. The full variable domain, rest sourced from reference TRBV7-3 and TRBJ2-5, is GAGVSQTPSNKVTEKGKYVELRCDPISGHTALYWYRQSLGQGPEFLIYFQGTGAADDSGLPNDRFFAVRPEGSVSTLKIQRTERGDSAVYLCASSPIFDKAETQYFGPGTRLLVL.

The chain is built from TRBV27 and TRBJ1-1; the match to TRBD1 covers 7 bases. V lost 7 bases to trimming and J lost 7 bases; unmatched junction nucleotides: 9. The germline V gene encodes CDR1 MNHEY and CDR2 SMNVEV (reference sequence). This CDR3 is 13 amino acids long. Here the CDR3 reads CASIPRDSYEAFF. CDR3 nucleotides: TGTGCCAGCATCCCCCGGGACAGCTATGAAGCTTTCTTT.

This CDR3 reads CASRGQPSTDTQYF. As DNA, the CDR3 is TGCGCCAGCCGGGGACAGCCTAGCACAGATACGCAGTATTTT. The chain recombines TRBV5-1 with TRBJ2-3, with 7 bases that match TRBD1. V dropped 7 bases and J dropped 0; count of bases not matched to a gene: 5. This CDR3 comprises 14 residues. Germline assignment: CDR1 SGHRS and CDR2 YFSETQ.

The rearrangement uses TRBV6-4 and TRBJ2-2, with 7 nucleotides matching TRBD1. V shed 2 bases, J shed 2 bases, and the junction held 5 bases outside the gene matches. Germline V CDR1 and CDR2: MRHNA, SNTAGT. The CDR3 extends over 16 amino acids. DNA of the CDR3: TGTGCCAGCAGTGACCGAAGAGGGGGCAACACCGGGGAGCTGTTTTTT. It encodes CASSDRRGGNTGELFF.

The chain employs TRBV28 and TRBJ1-2; 7 bases agree with TRBD1. Germline V gene lookup returns CDR1 MDHEN and CDR2 SYDVKM. The CDR3 spans 12 residues. V gave up 5 bases and J gave up 8 bases; unmatched junction bases: 5. CDR3 DNA sequence: TGTGCCAGCAGTCTGACAGGGCACGGCTACACCTTC. Translating gives CASSLTGHGYTF.

This rearrangement joins TRBV6-6 to TRBJ2-7; 9 positions match TRBD2. This CDR3 contains 14 residues. V was clipped by 5 bases and J by 2 bases; unmatched bases: 4. Germline V CDR1 and CDR2: MNHNY, SVGAGI (reference sequence). The CDR3 DNA sequence: TGTGCCAGCAGTCATAGCGGGAGCGCCTACGAGCAGTACTTC. Translated, it gives CASSHSGSAYEQYF.

J is TRBJ2-3 and V is TRBV6-5, with a weak D call TRBD1 (5 bases). CDR3 length equals 15 residues. V was clipped by 7 bases and J by 3 bases, with 17 bases between them. Germline CDR1 and CDR2: MNHEY and SVGAGI. For the CDR3, the DNA is TGTGCCAGCATCATGACAGAAACAGCAACAGATACGCAGTATTTT. This codes for CASIMTETATDTQYF.

CDR3 region: CASSLRDSKTYNEQFF. CDR3 nucleotide sequence: TGTGCCAGCAGCCTCCGGGACAGCAAAACCTACAATGAGCAGTTCTTC. This chain links TRBV7-3 with TRBJ2-1; 7 nucleotides agree with TRBD1. Trimming removed 5 bases from V and 2 bases from J; junction bases left unmatched: 9. CDR1 and CDR2 (germline): SGHTA, FQGTGA. The CDR3 is made up of 16 amino acids.

The chain links TRBV28 to TRBJ1-1; no reliable D call. The CDR3 spans 14 residues. Germline V gene lookup returns CDR1 MDHEN and CDR2 SYDVKM. V was shortened by 3 bases and J by 7 bases, with 15 bases between the two germline ends. As DNA, the CDR3 is TGTGCCAGCAGTTTTCCCCGCTATCGATTTGAAGCTTTCTTT. This gives the protein CASSFPRYRFEAFF.

The chain employs TRBV19 and TRBJ1-2, with 9 bases fitting TRBD1. V lost 2 bases, J lost 4 bases, and 5 bases stayed unmatched. The CDR3 is 15 amino acids. Germline loops: CDR1 LNHDA, CDR2 SQIVND (reference sequence). The CDR3 nucleotides are TGTGCCAGTAGTATAAGACAGGGGGGCACCTATGGCTACACCTTC. Translating it yields CASSIRQGGTYGYTF.